Below are 19 T cell receptor beta chains sequenced from a single sample in a study of Ad26.COV2.S vaccination and SARS-CoV-2 variants. Method: immunoSEQ multiplex PCR; TCRdb's copy keeps in-frame clones and lacks some. In the table there are approximately 400,000 clones, approximately 84% of which are singletons. As to treatment: around 19 received Ad26.COV2.S at low or high dose, single or two shots; about 5 received placebo; per-sample allocation not given. Day 63 after the first injection of vaccine or placebo was the sampling time. Here the sequenced sample was peripheral blood, taken in a trial of Ad26.COV2.S vaccine versus placebo. All receptors derive from a person between 18 and 60 years old who received the Ad26.COV2.S COVID-19 vaccine or a placebo.

V is TRBV6-8 and J is TRBJ2-1; 8 bases are a match to TRBD2. Germline V gene sequence: CDR1 MNHGY, CDR2 SAAAGT. CDR3 length: 17 amino acids. Losses at the gene ends were 8 bases for V and 4 bases for J; bases not matched to a gene: 16. CDR3 nucleotides: TGTGCCAGCCTCTTCTTCTTTAGCGGGGACGAGTACAATGAGCAGTTCTTC. Translation: CASLFFFSGDEYNEQFF.

V usage is TRBV5-1 and J usage is TRBJ1-5, with 7 positions matching TRBD1. The CDR3 loop spans 15 amino acids. The V gene's germline CDR1 is SGHRS and CDR2 YFSETQ. Trimming at V came to 3 bases and at J to 4 bases, leaving 7 bases not matched to a gene. CDR3 amino acids: CASSSTGALNQPQHF. The CDR3, as DNA: TGCGCCAGCAGCTCCACAGGGGCCTTAAATCAGCCCCAGCATTTT.

The CDR3 bases are TGTGCCAGCAGCCCTCAGTCGGGCACTAACTATGGCTACACCTTC. This sequence encodes CASSPQSGTNYGYTF. The chain links TRBV7-2 to TRBJ1-2; D is ambiguous. The CDR3 covers 15 residues. V dropped 5 bases and J dropped 0 bases, with 13 bases sitting between them. CDR1 and CDR2 (germline): SGHTA, FQGNSA.

V gene TRBV18 combines with J gene TRBJ2-3, with 10 bases identical to TRBD2. CDR1 is KGHSH, CDR2 LQKENI, per germline. Trimming took 3 bases from V and 0 from J; bases not matched to a gene: 15. The CDR3 consists of 20 residues. This CDR3 is CASSPFLGLAGAGSTDTQYF. In DNA, the CDR3 is TGTGCCAGCTCACCCTTCTTGGGGCTAGCGGGGGCTGGTAGCACAGATACGCAGTATTTT.

This chain joins TRBV11-2 and TRBJ2-5; weak D call: TRBD1 (6 bases). This CDR3 comprises 15 residues. Germline CDR1 reads SGHAT; CDR2 reads FQNNGV. V was pared by 5 bases and J by 4 bases, with 17 bases between. In DNA, the CDR3 is TGTGCCAGCAGCCCCCGGGACACCCTCCCAGAGACCCAGTACTTC. Protein sequence: CASSPRDTLPETQYF.

The J gene is TRBJ2-1, the V gene TRBV28; D is perhaps TRBD1 (6 bases). CDR1 MDHEN and CDR2 SYDVKM come from the germline V gene. CDR3 size: 15 residues. Trimming stripped 6 bases from V and 0 bases from J, with 12 bases between. The CDR3 loop is CASRKDSLSYNEQFF. The CDR3 coding sequence is TGTGCCAGCAGGAAGGACAGCCTCTCCTACAATGAGCAGTTCTTC.

The chain recombines TRBV25-1 with TRBJ2-7; no clear D gene. Germline assignment: CDR1 MGHDK and CDR2 SYGVNS. The CDR3 has 15 amino acids. V was clipped by 1 base and J by 3 bases, with 13 bases between them. The CDR3 DNA reads as TGTGCCAGCAGTGAATGGGGTCAGGCTAACTACGAGCAGTACTTC. As protein: CASSEWGQANYEQYF.

The gene calls are TRBV10-2 and TRBJ2-2; possible D gene TRBD1, 6 bases. This CDR3 has 14 residues. Germline V lookup: CDR1 WSHSY, CDR2 SAAADI. V was trimmed by 3 bases and J by 4 bases, leaving 9 bases between them. The DNA of the CDR3 is TGCGCCAGCAGTGATAGGGGGATCACCGGGGAGCTGTTTTTT. Translated, it gives CASSDRGITGELFF.

This chain links TRBV5-1 with TRBJ2-2; D is undetermined. The CDR3 runs 14 residues. V gave up 1 base and J gave up 4 bases, with 8 bases separating them. The germline V gene encodes CDR1 SGHRS and CDR2 YFSETQ. This CDR3 reads CASSLSGPTGELFF. DNA for the CDR3: TGCGCCAGCAGCTTGTCAGGCCCCACCGGGGAGCTGTTTTTT.

The chain combines TRBV10-2 with TRBJ2-1; D remains ambiguous. Trimming removed 3 bases from V and 8 bases from J, with 5 bases in between. The CDR3 is 11 residues long. The germline CDR1 and CDR2 sequences are WSHSY and SAAADI. The CDR3 spells CASSDFDEQFF. In nucleotides, the CDR3 is TGCGCCAGCAGTGATTTCGATGAGCAGTTCTTC.

This rearrangement joins TRBV6-5 to TRBJ2-1; D is possibly TRBD2 (5 bases). Germline V CDR1 and CDR2: MNHEY, SVGAGI. The CDR3 is 16 residues long. V was shortened by 2 bases and J by 6 bases, with 17 bases between the two germline ends. Here the CDR3 DNA reads TGTGCCAGCAGTTACACAATCGGGCTAGCTCTCAATGAGCAGTTCTTC. Amino acid sequence: CASSYTIGLALNEQFF.

The rearrangement links TRBV15 to TRBJ2-5; D may be TRBD1 or TRBD2 (5 bases each). CDR1 is LNHNV, CDR2 YYDKDF, per germline (reference sequence). The V and J ends lost 0 bases and 0 bases respectively, with 14 bases between them. The CDR3 spans 17 residues. CDR3 sequence: CATSREGTLMDQETQYF. The CDR3 DNA reads TGTGCCACCAGCAGAGAGGGGACCCTAATGGACCAAGAGACCCAGTACTTC. Supplemented by reference TRBV15 and TRBJ2-5, the full variable domain reads DAMVIQNPRYQVTQFGKPVTLSCSQTLNHNVMYWYQQKSSQAPKLLFHYYDKDFNNEADTPDNFQSRRPNTSFCFLDIRSPGLGDTAMYLCATSREGTLMDQETQYFGPGTRLLVL.

The J gene is TRBJ1-2, the V gene TRBV28; D may be TRBD1 (6 bases). CDR1 is MDHEN, CDR2 SYDVKM, per germline. The CDR3 extends over 13 amino acids. Trimming shortened V by 6 bases and J by 2 bases, and 10 bases separated the two germline ends. This chain's CDR3 is CASRRTANYGYTF. The CDR3 bases are TGTGCCAGCAGAAGGACAGCAAACTATGGCTACACCTTC.

The V gene is TRBV7-2, the J gene TRBJ2-2, with 7 bases identical to TRBD1. Germline loops: CDR1 SGHTA, CDR2 FQGNSA. The CDR3 loop spans 14 amino acids. V trimming: 5 bases; J trimming: 4 bases; junction bases outside the gene matches: 4. The CDR3 spells CASSETGVTGELFF. CDR3 DNA: TGTGCCAGCAGCGAAACAGGGGTCACCGGGGAGCTGTTTTTT.

The chain has TRBV5-1 and TRBJ2-3, with 10 bases lining up with TRBD1. CDR1 and CDR2 (germline): SGHRS, YFSETQ. CDR3 length equals 14 residues. The V gene end was trimmed by 4 bases and the J gene end by 5 bases; junction bases not matched to a gene: 4. Here the CDR3 reads CASSRGQGIDTQYF. The DNA of the CDR3 is TGCGCCAGCAGCCGGGGACAGGGGATAGATACGCAGTATTTT.

The chain couples TRBV9 to TRBJ2-1; D gene uncertain. The CDR3 covers 15 residues. Per the germline V gene, CDR1 is SGDLS and CDR2 is YYNGEE. V was clipped by 0 bases and J by 1 base, with 8 bases between them. The chain's CDR3 is CASSVDWRSYNEQFF. In DNA, the CDR3 is TGTGCCAGCAGCGTAGACTGGCGGTCCTACAATGAGCAGTTCTTC.

The chain recombines TRBV21-1 with TRBJ2-5. TRBV21-1 is classified as a pseudogene. The CDR3 consists of 17 residues. The CDR3 sequence: CASSKVYRLVIQETQYF. CDR3 bases: TGTGCCAGCAGCAAAGTGTACCGTCTCGTAATACAAGAGACCCAGTACTTC.

Worth noting for this clone: Other DNA variants within this sample encode the same CDR3. The chain uses TRBV29-1 and TRBJ2-7; 7 nucleotides align to TRBD2. Germline CDR1 SQVTM, CDR2 ANQGSEA. The CDR3 contains 15 residues. Germline trimming cut 6 bases from V and 0 bases from J; bases unmatched to any gene: 11. CDR3 sequence: CSVSDPGGSSYEQYF. CDR3 nucleotide sequence: TGCAGCGTATCGGATCCGGGAGGTAGCTCCTACGAGCAGTACTTC.

The chain is built from TRBV7-2 and TRBJ2-1, with 7 bases identical to TRBD2. With V trimmed by 5 bases and J by 7 bases, 11 bases remained unmatched. Germline V lookup: CDR1 SGHTA, CDR2 FQGNSA. The length of the CDR3 is 15 residues. The CDR3, as DNA: TGTGCCAGCAGCCAGGAGGGAGGGGTTGGAAATGAGCAGTTCTTC. As protein: CASSQEGGVGNEQFF.